This section outlines one T cell receptor (beta chain) sequence together with its context. The method was immunoSEQ multiplex PCR; TCRdb's version includes in-frame clones alone and lacks a portion of them. The repertoire holds 250,000 to 350,000 clones, with around 87% as singletons. This specimen comes from a study of blood T cell repertoires in COVID-19. Looking at the study overall: There were acute and convalescent COVID-19 samples, and they came from the United States, Italy and Spain.

Recruitment covered about 25 US areas and drew participants whose ages spanned 18 to 89 years. Allocation to cohorts depended on clinical history reported by the participants. The CDR3 extends over 14 amino acids. V lost 6 bases and J lost 7; bases outside the gene matches: 4. Germline CDR1 reads ENHRY; CDR2 reads SYGVKD. Sequencing input: PBMCs or T cells enriched from blood (not recorded which). This chain joins TRBV10-3 and TRBJ2-1, with 12 bases identical to TRBD2. This clonotype was obtained from a woman aged 18-29 years with acute COVID-19. The CDR3: CAIRASGRGNEQFF. CDR3 in DNA: TGTGCCATCAGGGCTAGCGGGAGGGGGAATGAGCAGTTCTTC.